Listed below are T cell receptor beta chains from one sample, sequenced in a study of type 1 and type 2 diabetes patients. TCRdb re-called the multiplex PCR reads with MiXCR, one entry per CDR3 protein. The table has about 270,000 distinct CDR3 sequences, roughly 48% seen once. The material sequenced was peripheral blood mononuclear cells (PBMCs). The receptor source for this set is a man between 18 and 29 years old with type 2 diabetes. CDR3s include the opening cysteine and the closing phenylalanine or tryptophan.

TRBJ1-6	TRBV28	CASQGSFTSPLHF
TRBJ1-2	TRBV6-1	CASSEDPGDYGYTF
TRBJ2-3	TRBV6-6	CASSYSAGKADTQYF
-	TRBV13	CASSPGTADNEQFF
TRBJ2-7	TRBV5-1	CASGDGGPFYEQYF
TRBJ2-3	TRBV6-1	CASSGVDRSTDTQYF
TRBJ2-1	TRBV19	CASNDGSGSYNEQFF
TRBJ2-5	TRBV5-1	CASSLSPSKETQYF
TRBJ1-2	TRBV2	CASSDGQGEGYTF
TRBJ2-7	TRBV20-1	CSATPQGRGYGQYF
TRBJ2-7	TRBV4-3	CASSQVSGGALYEQYF
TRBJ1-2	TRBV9	CASRGQDPPNYGYTF
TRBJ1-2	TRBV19	CASSTQADYGYTF
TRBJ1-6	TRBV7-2	CASSLTGSSLHF
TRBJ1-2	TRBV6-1	CAGTGTGSNYGYTF
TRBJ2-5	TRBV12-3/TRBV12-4	CASSPRTGLQETQYF
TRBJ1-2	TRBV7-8	CASSLGTAAYGYTF
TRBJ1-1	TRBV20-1	CSATRAGLEAEAFF
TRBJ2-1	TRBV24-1	CATSVTAGRSYNEQFF
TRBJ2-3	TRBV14	CASSQGGLLTDTQYF
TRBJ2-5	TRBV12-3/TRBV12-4	CASSLNPGETQYF
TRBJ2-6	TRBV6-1	CASSASGANVLTF
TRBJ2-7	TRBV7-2	CASSTRAGPYEQYF
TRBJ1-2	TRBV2	CASSETVNYGYTF
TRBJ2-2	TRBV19	CASSPSGVITGELFF
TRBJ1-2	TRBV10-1	CASSGISDRKTSGYTF
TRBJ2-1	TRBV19	CASTPGVHNERFF
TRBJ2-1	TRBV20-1	CSAVHGVDEQFF
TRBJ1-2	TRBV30	CAWAGGYYGHTF
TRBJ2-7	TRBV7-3	CASSYTTDGGLAVKEQYF
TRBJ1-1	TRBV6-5	CASSPGPGWAFF
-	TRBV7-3	CATSAPPSAGGRDEQFF
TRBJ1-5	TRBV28	CASTRDTRQPQHF
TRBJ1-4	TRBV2	CASSFTREKLFF
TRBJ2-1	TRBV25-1	CASYNDEQFF
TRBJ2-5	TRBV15	CATSRVGIGETQYF